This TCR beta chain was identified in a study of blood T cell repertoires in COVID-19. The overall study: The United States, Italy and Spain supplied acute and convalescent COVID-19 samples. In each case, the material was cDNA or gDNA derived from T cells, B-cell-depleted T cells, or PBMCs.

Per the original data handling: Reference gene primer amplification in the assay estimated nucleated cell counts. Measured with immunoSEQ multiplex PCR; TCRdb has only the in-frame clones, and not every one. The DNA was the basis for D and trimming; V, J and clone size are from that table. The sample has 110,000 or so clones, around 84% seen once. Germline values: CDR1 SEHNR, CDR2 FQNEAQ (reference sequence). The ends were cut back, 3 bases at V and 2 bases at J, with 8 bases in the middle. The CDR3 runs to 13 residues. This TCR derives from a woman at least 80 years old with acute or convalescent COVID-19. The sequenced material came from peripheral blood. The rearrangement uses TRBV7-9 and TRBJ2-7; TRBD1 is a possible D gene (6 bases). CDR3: CASSFGQTYEQYV. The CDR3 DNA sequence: TGTGCCAGCAGCTTTGGACAGACCTACGAGCAGTACGTC.